This T cell receptor beta chain was captured in a study of circulating CD8 cells and anti-PD-1 response in melanoma. From live CD3+CD8+TCRalphabeta+ cells, four PD-1 and/or TIGIT subsets were sorted. Trimming took 2 bases from V and 5 from J, leaving 16 bases between them. Per germline, CDR1 MNHEY and CDR2 SMNVEV (reference sequence). The CDR3 runs 16 residues. Whole-study results and caveats: Only baseline and M1 samples entered the published repertoire comparisons. Tumor reactivity was tested by peptide assays on expanded sorted subsets. Previously treated and treatment-naive patients were pooled together.

Worth noting for this clonotype: Its cognate antigen is unknown. A much larger clonotype is one base distant, so this may be a read error. In this CDR3 the conserved last residue, phenylalanine or tryptophan, is missing, so a read error is likely.

Using roughly 16 ng of total RNA, TCR libraries were made with the QIAseq Immune Repertoire TCR panel. TCRdb reprocessed the reads with MiXCR, giving one entry per CDR3 protein. The repertoire holds more than 950 distinct CDR3 sequences, with 9.6% as singletons. Sequences were derived from CD8+ T cells from PBMCs, sampled at baseline or after one month of anti-PD-1 therapy (not recorded which). This receptor was obtained from a human donor with melanoma. The chain recombines TRBV27 with TRBJ2-1, with D maybe TRBD1 (5 bases). CDR3 nucleotides: TGTGCCAGCAGTTTAAACCCAGGGTGGGTTAACAATGAGCAGTTCCTC. It codes for CASSLNPGWVNNEQFL.